This paragraph covers one TCR beta chain sequence. The PCR employed 60 Vbeta primers together with 13 Jbeta primers. TCRdb keeps only in-frame clones here, not all; method: immunoSEQ multiplex PCR. The sample has about 100,000 clones, 55% to 65% seen once. The source of the sample is a study of cytomegalovirus exposure and HLA in healthy donors. Germline CDR1 and CDR2: SEHNR and FQNEAQ (reference sequence). V dropped 4 bases and J dropped 9; count of bases not matched to a gene: 11. The CDR3 is made up of 14 amino acids. The V call is TRBV7-9, the J call TRBJ2-7; TRBD1 matches at 8 bases. The clonotype originates from a man aged 30 to 39 in good health and CMV-seropositive. Material: PBMCs. CDR3 sequence reads: CASSSGQGISGQYF. In DNA, the CDR3 is TGTGCCAGCAGCTCCGGACAGGGAATAAGTGGGCAGTACTTC.